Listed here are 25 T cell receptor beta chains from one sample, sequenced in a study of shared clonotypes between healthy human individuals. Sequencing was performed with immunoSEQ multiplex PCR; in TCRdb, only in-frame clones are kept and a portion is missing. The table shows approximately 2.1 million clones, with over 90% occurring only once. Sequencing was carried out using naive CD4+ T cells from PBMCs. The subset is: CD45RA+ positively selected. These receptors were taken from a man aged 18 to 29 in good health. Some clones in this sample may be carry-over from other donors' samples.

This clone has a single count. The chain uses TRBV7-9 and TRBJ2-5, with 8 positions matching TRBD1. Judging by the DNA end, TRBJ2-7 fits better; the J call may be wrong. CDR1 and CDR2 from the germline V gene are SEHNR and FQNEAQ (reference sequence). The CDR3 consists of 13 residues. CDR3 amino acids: CASSRQGTYEQYF. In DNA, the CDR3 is TGTGCCAGCAGCAGACAGGGGACCTACGAGCAGTACTTC.

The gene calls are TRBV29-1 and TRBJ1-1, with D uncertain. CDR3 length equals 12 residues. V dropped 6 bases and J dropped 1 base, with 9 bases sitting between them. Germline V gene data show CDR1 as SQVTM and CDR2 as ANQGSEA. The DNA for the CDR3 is TGCAGCGTCTTAAACAGGAACACTGAAGCTTTCTTT. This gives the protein CSVLNRNTEAFF. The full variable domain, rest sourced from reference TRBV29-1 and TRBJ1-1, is SAVISQKPSRDICQRGTSLTIQCQVDSQVTMMFWYRQQPGQSLTLIATANQGSEATYESGFVIDKFPISRPNLTFSTLTVSNMSPEDSSIYLCSVLNRNTEAFFGQGTRLTVV.

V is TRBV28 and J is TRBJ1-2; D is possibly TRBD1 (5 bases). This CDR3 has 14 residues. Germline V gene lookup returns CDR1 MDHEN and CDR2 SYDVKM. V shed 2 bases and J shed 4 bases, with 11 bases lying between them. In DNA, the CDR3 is TGTGCCAGCAGTTTAACAGGACCCTTCTATGGCTACACCTTC. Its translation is CASSLTGPFYGYTF.

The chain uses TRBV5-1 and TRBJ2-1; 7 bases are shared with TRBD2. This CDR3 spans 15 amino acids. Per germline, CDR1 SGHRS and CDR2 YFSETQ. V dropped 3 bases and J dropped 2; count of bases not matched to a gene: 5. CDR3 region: CASSWGLTAYNEQFF. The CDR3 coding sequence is TGCGCCAGCAGCTGGGGACTAACGGCCTACAATGAGCAGTTCTTC.

CDR3 sequence (DNA): TGTGCCAGCAGTTACAGGGACGGAAGTGGCACTGAAGCTTTCTTT. This sequence encodes CASSYRDGSGTEAFF. This chain links TRBV6-6 with TRBJ1-1, with D perhaps TRBD1 (5 bases). This CDR3 is 15 amino acids long. The V gene's germline CDR1 is MNHNY and CDR2 SVGAGI (reference sequence). The ends were cut back, 2 bases at V and 4 bases at J, with 14 bases in the middle.

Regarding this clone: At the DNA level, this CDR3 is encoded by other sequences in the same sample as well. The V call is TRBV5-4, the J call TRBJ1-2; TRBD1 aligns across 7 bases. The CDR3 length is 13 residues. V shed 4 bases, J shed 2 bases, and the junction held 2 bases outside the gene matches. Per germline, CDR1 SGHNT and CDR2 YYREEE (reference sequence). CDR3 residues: CASSADRNYGYTF. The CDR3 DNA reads TGTGCCAGCAGCGCGGACAGGAACTATGGCTACACCTTC.

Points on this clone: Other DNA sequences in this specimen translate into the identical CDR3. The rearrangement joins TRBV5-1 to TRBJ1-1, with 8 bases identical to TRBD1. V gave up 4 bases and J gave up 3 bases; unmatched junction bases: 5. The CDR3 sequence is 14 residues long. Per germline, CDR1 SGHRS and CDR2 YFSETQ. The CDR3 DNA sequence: TGCGCCAGCAGCCCATTGACAGGGGACACTGAAGCTTTCTTT. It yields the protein CASSPLTGDTEAFF.

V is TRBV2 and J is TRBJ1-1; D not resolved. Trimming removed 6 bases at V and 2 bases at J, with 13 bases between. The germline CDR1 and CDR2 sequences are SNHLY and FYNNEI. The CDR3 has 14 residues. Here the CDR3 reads CASRKGNTNTEAFF. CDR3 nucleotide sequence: TGTGCCAGCAGGAAGGGAAACACAAACACTGAAGCTTTCTTT.

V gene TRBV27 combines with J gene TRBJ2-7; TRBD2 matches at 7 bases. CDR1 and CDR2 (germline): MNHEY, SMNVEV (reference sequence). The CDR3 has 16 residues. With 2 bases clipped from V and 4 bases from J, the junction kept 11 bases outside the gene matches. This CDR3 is CASSLAIGREGYEQYF. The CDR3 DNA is TGTGCCAGCAGTTTAGCGATTGGCAGGGAGGGGTACGAGCAGTACTTC.

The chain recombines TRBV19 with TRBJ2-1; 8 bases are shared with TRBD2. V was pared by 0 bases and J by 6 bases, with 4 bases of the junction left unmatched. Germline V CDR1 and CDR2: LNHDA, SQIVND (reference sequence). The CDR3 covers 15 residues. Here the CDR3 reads CASSIDGRASNEQFF. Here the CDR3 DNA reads TGTGCCAGTAGTATAGACGGGAGGGCCTCCAATGAGCAGTTCTTC.

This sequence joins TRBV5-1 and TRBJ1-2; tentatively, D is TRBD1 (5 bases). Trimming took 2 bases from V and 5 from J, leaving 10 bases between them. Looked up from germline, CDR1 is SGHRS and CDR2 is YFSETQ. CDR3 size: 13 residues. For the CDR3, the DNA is TGCGCCAGCAGCTTCGACAGTGGGTATGGCTACACCTTC. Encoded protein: CASSFDSGYGYTF.

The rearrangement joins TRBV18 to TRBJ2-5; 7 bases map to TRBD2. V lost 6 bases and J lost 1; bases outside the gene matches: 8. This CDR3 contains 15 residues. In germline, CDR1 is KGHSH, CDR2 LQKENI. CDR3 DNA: TGTGCCAGCTCCCCCACTAGCGCCTTCCAAGAGACCCAGTACTTC. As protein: CASSPTSAFQETQYF.

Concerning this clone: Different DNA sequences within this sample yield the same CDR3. CDR3: CASTTRGNTEAFF. In nucleotides, the CDR3 is TGTGCCAGCACCACGAGAGGGAACACTGAAGCTTTCTTT. V gene TRBV25-1 combines with J gene TRBJ1-1; D gene ambiguous. From germline, CDR1 is MGHDK and CDR2 SYGVNS. This CDR3 is built from 13 residues. Trimming removed 7 bases at V and 1 base at J, with 10 bases between.

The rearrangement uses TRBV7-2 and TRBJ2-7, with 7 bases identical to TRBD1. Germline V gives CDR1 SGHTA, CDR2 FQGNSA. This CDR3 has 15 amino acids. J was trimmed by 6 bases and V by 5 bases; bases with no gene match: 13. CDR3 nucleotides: TGTGCCAGCAGCCCACAGACAGGGATCCCCCTCGAGCAGTACTTC. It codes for CASSPQTGIPLEQYF.

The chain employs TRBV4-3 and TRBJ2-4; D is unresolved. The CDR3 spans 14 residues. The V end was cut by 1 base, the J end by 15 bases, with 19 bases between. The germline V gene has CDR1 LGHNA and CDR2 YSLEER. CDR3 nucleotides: TGCGCCAGCAGCCAAGTAGGTCTAGACCCTTTGATGTACTTC. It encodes CASSQVGLDPLMYF.

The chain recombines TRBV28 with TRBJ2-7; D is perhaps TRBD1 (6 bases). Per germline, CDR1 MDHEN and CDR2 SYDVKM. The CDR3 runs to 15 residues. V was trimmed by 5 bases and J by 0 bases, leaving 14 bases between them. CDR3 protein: CASSPGTQSSYEQYF. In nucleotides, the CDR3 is TGTGCCAGCAGTCCCGGGACACAGAGCTCCTACGAGCAGTACTTC.

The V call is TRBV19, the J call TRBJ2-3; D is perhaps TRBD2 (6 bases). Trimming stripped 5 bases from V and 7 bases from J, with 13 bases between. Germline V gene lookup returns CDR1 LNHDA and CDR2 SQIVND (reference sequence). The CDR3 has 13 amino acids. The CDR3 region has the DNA TGTGCCAGTAGTCCTCGCGGAGGGAATACGCAGTATTTT. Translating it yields CASSPRGGNTQYF.

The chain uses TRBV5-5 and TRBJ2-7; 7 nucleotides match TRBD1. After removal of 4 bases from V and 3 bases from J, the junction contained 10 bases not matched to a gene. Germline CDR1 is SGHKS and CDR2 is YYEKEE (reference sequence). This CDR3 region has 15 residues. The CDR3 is CASSLGGGLVYEQYF. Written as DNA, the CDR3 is TGTGCCAGCAGCCTAGGGGGCGGGCTTGTCTACGAGCAGTACTTC.

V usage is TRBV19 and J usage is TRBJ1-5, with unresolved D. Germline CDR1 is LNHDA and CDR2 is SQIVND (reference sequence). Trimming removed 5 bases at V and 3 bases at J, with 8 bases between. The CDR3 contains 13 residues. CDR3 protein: CASSWQDNQPQHF. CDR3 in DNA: TGTGCCAGTAGTTGGCAGGACAATCAGCCCCAGCATTTT.

The CDR3 region has the DNA TGTGCCAGCAGTTACTCTCCATCCAGTAGCTACACCTTC. Its translation: CASSYSPSSSYTF. The rearrangement uses TRBV6-5 and TRBJ1-2, with D uncertain. Trimming left V 0 bases short and J 9 bases short, with 11 bases between. This CDR3 is built from 13 residues. Germline CDR1 reads MNHEY; CDR2 reads SVGAGI.

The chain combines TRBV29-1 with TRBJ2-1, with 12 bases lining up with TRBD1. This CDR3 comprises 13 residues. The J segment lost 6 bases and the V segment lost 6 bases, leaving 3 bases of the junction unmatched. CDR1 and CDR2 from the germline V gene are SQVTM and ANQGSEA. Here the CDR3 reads CSVGDRGPNEQFF. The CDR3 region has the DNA TGCAGCGTCGGGGACAGGGGGCCCAATGAGCAGTTCTTC.

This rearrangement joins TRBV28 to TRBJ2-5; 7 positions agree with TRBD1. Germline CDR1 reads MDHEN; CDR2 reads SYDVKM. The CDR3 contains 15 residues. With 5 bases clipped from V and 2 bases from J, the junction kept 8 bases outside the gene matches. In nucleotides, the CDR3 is TGTGCCAGCAGTACCACAGGGGTCTTACAAGAGACCCAGTACTTC. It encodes CASSTTGVLQETQYF.

CDR3 sequence: CASREGLSYEQYF. In nucleotides, the CDR3 is TGTGCCAGCAGGGAAGGCCTCTCCTACGAGCAGTACTTC. The chain is built from TRBV25-1 and TRBJ2-7; no reliable D call. This CDR3 contains 13 residues. Germline CDR1 reads MGHDK; CDR2 reads SYGVNS. Trimming took 6 bases from V and 0 from J, leaving 9 bases between them.

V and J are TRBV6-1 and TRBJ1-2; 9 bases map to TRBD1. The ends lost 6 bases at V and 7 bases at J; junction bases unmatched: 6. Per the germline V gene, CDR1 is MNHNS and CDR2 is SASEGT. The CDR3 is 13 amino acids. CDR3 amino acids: CASRKDRGFGYTF. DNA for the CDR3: TGTGCCAGCAGGAAGGACAGGGGCTTTGGCTACACCTTC.

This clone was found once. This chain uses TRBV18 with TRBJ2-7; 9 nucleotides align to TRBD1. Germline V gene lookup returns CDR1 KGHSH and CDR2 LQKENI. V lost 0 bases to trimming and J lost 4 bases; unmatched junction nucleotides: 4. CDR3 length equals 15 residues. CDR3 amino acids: CASSPPHRGLYEQYF. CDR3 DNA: TGTGCCAGCTCACCACCGCACAGGGGGCTATACGAGCAGTACTTC.